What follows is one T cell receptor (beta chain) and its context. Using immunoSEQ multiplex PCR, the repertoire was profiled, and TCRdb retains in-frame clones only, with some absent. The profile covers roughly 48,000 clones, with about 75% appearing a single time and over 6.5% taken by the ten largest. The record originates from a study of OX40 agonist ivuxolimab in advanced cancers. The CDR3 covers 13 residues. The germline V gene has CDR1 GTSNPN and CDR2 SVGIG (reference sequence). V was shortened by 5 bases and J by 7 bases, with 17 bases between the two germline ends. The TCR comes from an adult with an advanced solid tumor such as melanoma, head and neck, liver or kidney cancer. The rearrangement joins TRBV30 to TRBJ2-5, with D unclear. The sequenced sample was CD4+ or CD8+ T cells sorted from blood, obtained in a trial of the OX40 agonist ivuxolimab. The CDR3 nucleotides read TGTGCCTGGGTTAGACTTAGGTCTGGGACCCAGTACTTC. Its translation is CAWVRLRSGTQYF.